Following are 9 T cell receptor beta chains from one sample sequenced in a study of T cell responses to AZD1222 COVID-19 vaccine. Some clones are missing from TCRdb's copy, which holds only in-frame ones; the method was immunoSEQ multiplex PCR. The sample holds roughly 200,000 clones, about 92% seen once. The sample was peripheral blood, taken on day 0 of AZD1222 vaccination. These receptors came from an adult in good health.

The chain is built from TRBV28 and TRBJ2-2; D is perhaps TRBD2 (9 bases). Trimming shortened V by 7 bases and J by 3 bases, and 30 bases separated the two germline ends. The CDR3 has 20 residues. Per germline, CDR1 MDHEN and CDR2 SYDVKM. The CDR3 nucleotides are TGTGCCAGCATCCCGGACAGGGCCTGGGGAGCGGGGGGAGACACCGGGGAGCTGTTTTTT. Protein sequence: CASIPDRAWGAGGDTGELFF.

V usage is TRBV4-1 and J usage is TRBJ2-5; D is tentatively TRBD1 or TRBD2 (5 bases each). This CDR3 is built from 15 residues. The germline V and J ends were trimmed by 2 bases and 5 bases, with 15 bases remaining between them. In germline, CDR1 is MGHRA, CDR2 YSYEKL. CDR3 protein: CASSQNRGPRETQYF. As DNA, the CDR3 is TGCGCCAGCAGCCAAAACCGGGGCCCTCGGGAGACCCAGTACTTC.

This clone was counted only a few times. The chain uses TRBV14 and TRBJ1-2; 7 nucleotides align to TRBD1. The CDR3 is 15 residues long. V lost 3 bases and J lost 5; bases outside the gene matches: 9. Per germline, CDR1 SGHDN and CDR2 FVKESK. CDR3 residues: CASSHRQGVRYGYTF. The CDR3 DNA is TGTGCCAGCAGCCATAGGCAGGGGGTTAGATATGGCTACACCTTC.

For this clone: The missing conserved phenylalanine or tryptophan at the end of this CDR3 makes a read error likely. No DNA is shown, since the ends of the CDR3 on it are uncertain; the CDR3 is the one TCRdb lists. This chain joins TRBV12-3 or TRBV12-4 and TRBJ1-1. 8 amino acids form the CDR3, both terminal residues included. CDR3 residues: CASSLEPG.

The V and J genes are TRBV18 and TRBJ1-5, with D unclear. The germline V and J ends were trimmed by 1 base and 5 bases, with 6 bases remaining between them. The CDR3 totals 13 residues. The germline gives CDR1 KGHSH, CDR2 LQKENI. As DNA, the CDR3 is TGTGCCAGCTCACCACGGACGGATCAGCCCCAGCATTTT. Translating gives CASSPRTDQPQHF.

The gene calls are TRBV19 and TRBJ1-2, with D uncertain. The V gene lost 3 bases and the J gene lost 5 bases, with 7 bases spanning the gap. CDR3 length equals 12 residues. Germline CDR1 and CDR2: LNHDA and SQIVND (reference sequence). The CDR3 loop reads CASSIPLYGYTF. DNA of the CDR3: TGTGCCAGTAGTATCCCACTGTATGGCTACACCTTC.

The chain uses TRBV5-5 and TRBJ1-4; D not certain. The CDR3 covers 15 residues. Per the germline V gene, CDR1 is SGHKS and CDR2 is YYEKEE (reference sequence). V was cut by 0 bases and J by 8 bases, with 14 bases left in between. CDR3 DNA: TGTGCCAGCAGCTTGGATGTCACCACCGGGGAAAAACTGTTTTTT. Translation: CASSLDVTTGEKLFF.

The chain recombines TRBV24-1 with TRBJ2-2, with 9 bases lining up with TRBD2. Trimming took 5 bases from V and 6 from J; bases not matched to a gene: 6. CDR1 is KGHDR and CDR2 is SFDVKD in the germline V gene. The CDR3 extends over 15 amino acids. CDR3 nucleotide sequence: TGTGCCACCAGTGGTGCGGGGGGGCCCCCCGGGGAGCTGTTTTTT. It translates to CATSGAGGPPGELFF.

This chain joins TRBV3-1 (or the pseudogene TRBV3-2) and TRBJ1-3; D is unclear. CDR3 size: 14 residues. V was shortened by 1 base and J by 1 base, with 5 bases between the two germline ends. Germline V gene sequence: CDR1 LGHDT, CDR2 YNNKEL (reference sequence). CDR3: CASSQVLSGNTIYF. Written as DNA, the CDR3 is TGTGCCAGCAGCCAAGTCCTTTCTGGAAACACCATATATTTT.